These T cell receptor beta chains were read from a single sample in a study of blood T cell repertoires in COVID-19. Sequencing used immunoSEQ multiplex PCR; TCRdb keeps in-frame clones, though not all of them. This sample yields around 130,000 clones, of which roughly 80% are seen a single time; over 7% belongs to the top ten. Sequenced material: peripheral blood. The receptors shown here come from a human donor in a cohort sampled during active COVID-19. Each CDR3 is given with its conserved first and last residue. A D gene is named only where the DNA matches it firmly. Size is omitted from some rows. Given values are once, few, many or a class for expanded clones.

d_call,clone_size,v_call,j_call,cdr3_nt,cdr3_aa
-,once,TRBV3-1/TRBV3-2,TRBJ2-5,TGTGCCAGCAGTATCGTGGGCCACCGCGCGGAGACCCAGTACTTC,CASSIVGHRAETQYF
-,-,TRBV4-1,TRBJ1-1,TGCGCCAGCAGCCAAGATCCTTCGGGAGTGAGGGTTCTCTTT,CASSQDPSGVRVLF
TRBD1,-,TRBV5-1,TRBJ1-1,TGCGCCAGCAGTTATGCAGGGGGCACTGAAGCTTTCTTT,CASSYAGGTEAFF
TRBD1,-,TRBV2,TRBJ2-3,TGTGCCAGCCACCGGGACAGGGGAACCGATACGCAGTATTTT,CASHRDRGTDTQYF
TRBD2,-,TRBV28,TRBJ2-1,TGTGCCAGCAGTACCCGAAGACTAGCGGCACCTCGGGATAATGAGCAGTTCTTC,CASSTRRLAAPRDNEQFF
-,few,TRBV5-1,TRBJ1-1,TGCGCCAGCAGGGGGGGAGCTGAAGCTTTCTTT,CASRGGAEAFF
-,-,TRBV12-5,TRBJ2-7,TGTGCTAGTGGTTTAGATGCCCCGAGCTCCTACGAGCAGTACTTC,CASGLDAPSSYEQYF
TRBD2,few,TRBV30,TRBJ2-7,TGTGCCTGGAAAGGAGGTACTAGCGGGTACTACGAGCAGTACTTC,CAWKGGTSGYYEQYF
-,-,TRBV3-1/TRBV3-2,TRBJ1-1,TGTGCCAGCAGCCAGGGGAGGAACACTGAAGCTTTCTTT,CASSQGRNTEAFF
-,-,TRBV2,TRBJ2-3,TGTGCCAGCAGTGAGTCAGCCGGGTTCATAGATACGCAGTATTTT,CASSESAGFIDTQYF
TRBD2,-,TRBV5-5,TRBJ2-7,TGTGCCAGCAGTCGGACTAGCGCCACCTACGAGCAGTACTTC,CASSRTSATYEQYF
TRBD2,-,TRBV3-1/TRBV3-2,TRBJ2-7,TGTGCCAGCAGCCAAGATCGATGGCGGGAGGGCCGCCTCGAGCAGTACTTC,CASSQDRWREGRLEQYF
TRBD1,-,TRBV5-4,TRBJ2-5,TGTGCCAGCAGCTTAGTGCAGGGGGATGTGACCCAGTACTTC,CASSLVQGDVTQYF
-,-,TRBV4-1,TRBJ1-3,TGCGCCAGCAGCCAACTAAGTGGAAACACCATATATTTT,CASSQLSGNTIYF
-,-,TRBV19,TRBJ2-7,TGTGCCAGTAAGAGTCAGGGGTACGAGCAGTACTTC,CASKSQGYEQYF
TRBD1,once,TRBV2,TRBJ1-6,TGTGCCAGCAGTCCCCGGACAGGGAGGGATAATTCACCCCTCCACTTT,CASSPRTGRDNSPLHF
-,once,TRBV5-1,TRBJ1-1,TGCGCCAGCAGCTTGACAGGGATGAACACTGAAGCTTTCTTT,CASSLTGMNTEAFF
TRBD1,-,TRBV24-1,TRBJ1-2,TGTGCCACCAGTGGCTCCAGCGGGACAGGGAAATATGGCTACACCTTC,CATSGSSGTGKYGYTF
TRBD2,medium-sized,TRBV27,TRBJ2-7,TGTGCCAGCAGTTTTTTGGGTAGCGGGGGGGGAGGGCAGTACTTC,CASSFLGSGGGGQYF
-,-,TRBV5-1,TRBJ1-2,TGCGCCAGCAGCTTGGCGGCAGGGTTCGGGCTAAACTATGGCTACACCTTC,CASSLAAGFGLNYGYTF
TRBD1,-,TRBV5-5,TRBJ2-7,TGTGCCAGCAGCTTGGGACAGGGATCCTACGAGCAGTACTTC,CASSLGQGSYEQYF
-,once,TRBV7-6,TRBJ2-7,TGTGCCAGCAGCTTAGGCGACACCTACGAGCAGTACTTC,CASSLGDTYEQYF
TRBD1,-,TRBV24-1,TRBJ1-2,TGTGCCACCTGGGACAGGAACTATGGCTACACCTTC,CATWDRNYGYTF
-,-,TRBV6-5,TRBJ2-7,TGTGCCAGCAGCCCCAGAGGAACAGGCACTTACGAGCAGTACTTC,CASSPRGTGTYEQYF
-,-,TRBV11-1,TRBJ2-7,TGTGCCAGCAGCTTACGAGGATACGAGCAGTACTTC,CASSLRGYEQYF
TRBD1,few,TRBV6-1,TRBJ1-2,TGTGCCAGCAGTGAAGGGACAGGGGTTGTGTATGGCTACACCTTC,CASSEGTGVVYGYTF
-,-,TRBV15,TRBJ2-7,TGTGCCACCAGCAGAGATAGGCAGGGGGGTGACGAGCAGTACTTC,CATSRDRQGGDEQYF
TRBD2,once,TRBV11-3,TRBJ2-7,TGTGCCAGCAGCTTAGATTCTAGCGGGACCTTCTACGAGCAGTACTTC,CASSLDSSGTFYEQYF
TRBD1,once,TRBV5-1,TRBJ2-7,TGCGCCAGCAGCGAGGGGACAGGGAACTACGAGCAGTACTTC,CASSEGTGNYEQYF
TRBD1,-,TRBV5-1,TRBJ2-7,TGCGCCAGCAGCCCCCGGGACAGGGTAGACTACGAGCAGTACTTC,CASSPRDRVDYEQYF
-,once,TRBV7-9,TRBJ1-3,TGTGCCAGCAGCTTGGTGGAGTCTGGAAACACCATATATTTT,CASSLVESGNTIYF
-,-,TRBV30,TRBJ1-2,TGTGCCTGGAGTGTACTCGGCAGGGGCGTTTATGGCTACACCTTC,CAWSVLGRGVYGYTF
TRBD1,-,TRBV4-1,TRBJ1-1,TGCGCCAGCAGCCAAACAGACAGGGGGGGGCTGCCTGAAGCTTTCTTT,CASSQTDRGGLPEAFF
TRBD2,once,TRBV27,TRBJ2-1,TGTGCCAGCAGTTTAAAGGCTAGCGGGAGCTATGAGCAGTTCTTC,CASSLKASGSYEQFF
TRBD2,-,TRBV5-1,TRBJ2-1,TGCGCCAGCAGCTTGGGGCTAGCGGGAGTAAACAATGAGCAGTTCTTC,CASSLGLAGVNNEQFF
-,-,TRBV3-1/TRBV3-2,TRBJ2-7,TGTGCCAGCAGCCAAGACGGGTACGAGCAGTACTTC,CASSQDGYEQYF
TRBD2,-,TRBV2,TRBJ2-1,TGTGCCAGCGGTGGTAGCGGGGGAAGCTCCTACAATGAGCAGTTCTTC,CASGGSGGSSYNEQFF
TRBD1,-,TRBV19,TRBJ2-7,TGTGCCAGTAGTATGACAGGGGGCGTTCGGAGCGAGCAGTACTTC,CASSMTGGVRSEQYF
-,once,TRBV19,TRBJ2-7,TGTGCCAGTAGTATACGAAGTCGCGGGGCCGCCTACGAGCAGTACTTC,CASSIRSRGAAYEQYF
-,-,TRBV12-3/TRBV12-4,TRBJ1-2,TGTGCCAGCAGTTCGTCAGCGGGGACCTACACCTTC,CASSSSAGTYTF
TRBD2,-,TRBV4-1,TRBJ2-1,TGCGCCAGCAGCCCGGGACTAGCGGGATTTAGGTGGAATGAGCAGTTCTTC,CASSPGLAGFRWNEQFF
TRBD2,-,TRBV7-2,TRBJ2-7,TGTGCCAGCAGCAGAACGGGGCTAGCGGGAATCGAGCAGTACTTC,CASSRTGLAGIEQYF
TRBD1,-,TRBV23-1,TRBJ1-2,TGCGCCAGCAGCCGACAGGGGGTCAGCTATGGCTACACCTTC,CASSRQGVSYGYTF
TRBD1,-,TRBV7-2,TRBJ1-1,TGTGCCAGCAGCTTAGATAGCCGGACAGGGGCTGAAGCTTTCTTT,CASSLDSRTGAEAFF
-,-,TRBV11-3,TRBJ2-7,TGTGCCAGCAGCTTAAGAGGCAGTCCCTACGAGCAGTACTTC,CASSLRGSPYEQYF
TRBD1,-,TRBV6-6,TRBJ2-7,TGTGCCAGCAGCTCGGGACAGGGAACCTACGAGCAGTACTTC,CASSSGQGTYEQYF
-,-,TRBV28,TRBJ1-4,TGTGCCAGCAGACCGAGTAATGAAAAACTGTTTTTT,CASRPSNEKLFF
TRBD1,-,TRBV7-9,TRBJ1-1,TGTGCCAGCAGCCCTGGCCAGGGGGAGAACACTGAAGCTTTCTTT,CASSPGQGENTEAFF
TRBD2,-,TRBV3-1/TRBV3-2,TRBJ2-1,TGTGCCAGCAGCCAAGAAATAGCGGGCGAGCAGTTCTTC,CASSQEIAGEQFF
TRBD2,-,TRBV3-1/TRBV3-2,TRBJ2-5,TGTGCCAGCAGCCCCTTGGGGGCGGGGGGCTCCAAGGGGACCCAGTACTTC,CASSPLGAGGSKGTQYF